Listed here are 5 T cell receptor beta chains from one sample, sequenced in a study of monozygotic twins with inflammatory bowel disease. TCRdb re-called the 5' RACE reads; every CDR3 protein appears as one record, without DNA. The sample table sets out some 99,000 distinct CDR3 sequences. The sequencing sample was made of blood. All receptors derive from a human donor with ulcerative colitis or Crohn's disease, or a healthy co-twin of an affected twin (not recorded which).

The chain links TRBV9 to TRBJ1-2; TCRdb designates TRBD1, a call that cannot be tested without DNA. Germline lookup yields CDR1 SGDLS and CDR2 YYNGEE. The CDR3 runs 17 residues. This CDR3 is CASSALPGQGDIDGYTF.

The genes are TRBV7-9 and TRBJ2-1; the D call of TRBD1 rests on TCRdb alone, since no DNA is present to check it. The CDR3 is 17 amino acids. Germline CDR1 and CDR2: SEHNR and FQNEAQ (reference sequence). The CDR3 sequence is CASSFPPRFNTYNEQFF. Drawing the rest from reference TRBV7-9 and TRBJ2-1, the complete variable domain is DTGVSQNPRHKITKRGQNVTFRCDPISEHNRLYWYRQTLGQGPEFLTYFQNEAQLEKSRLLSDRFSAERPKGSFSTLEIQRTEQGDSAMYLCASSFPPRFNTYNEQFFGPGTRLTVL.

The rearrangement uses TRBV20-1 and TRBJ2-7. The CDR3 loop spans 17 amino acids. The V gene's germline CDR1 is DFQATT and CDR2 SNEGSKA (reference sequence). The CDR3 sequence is CSARPIFHGGRTYEQYF.

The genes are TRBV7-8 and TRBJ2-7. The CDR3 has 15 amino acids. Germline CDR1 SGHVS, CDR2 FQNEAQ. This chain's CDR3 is CASSYRTFGSYEQYF.

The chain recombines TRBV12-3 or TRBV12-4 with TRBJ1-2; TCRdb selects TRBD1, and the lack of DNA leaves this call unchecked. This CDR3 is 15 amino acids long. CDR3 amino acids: CASIQAGNQAYGYTF.